Following are 16 T cell receptor beta chains from one sample sequenced in a study of graft-versus-host responses after intestinal transplantation. Clones were sequenced by immunoSEQ multiplex PCR, and TCRdb holds only the in-frame ones, with some missing. The sample yields approximately 58,000 clones, about 93% seen once. This specimen was PBMCs, taken 118 to 130 days after intestinal transplantation. All receptors come from a human patient who received an intestinal transplant, so some T cells may come from the graft donor.

The chain employs TRBV19 and TRBJ2-7; no definite D call. The CDR3 has 14 amino acids. Germline values: CDR1 LNHDA, CDR2 SQIVND (reference sequence). Trimming took 10 bases from V and 1 from J, leaving 17 bases between them. The CDR3 region has the DNA TGTGCCACCGGCGACAAGGCCCTTTCCTACGAGCAGTACTTC. Encoded protein: CATGDKALSYEQYF. Drawing the rest from reference TRBV19 and TRBJ2-7, the complete variable domain is DGGITQSPKYLFRKEGQNVTLSCEQNLNHDAMYWYRQDPGQGLRLIYYSQIVNDFQKGDIAEGYSVSREKKESFPLTVTSAQKNPTAFYLCATGDKALSYEQYFGPGTRLTVT.

In the case of this clone: Other DNA sequences in the sample encode the same CDR3. V gene TRBV10-3 combines with J gene TRBJ1-2, with a weak D call TRBD1 (6 bases). Per germline, CDR1 ENHRY and CDR2 SYGVKD. Trimming cost V 10 bases and J 1 base, with 22 bases left between them. This CDR3 region has 16 residues. In DNA, the CDR3 is TGTGCCAGCGAACAGGGAGGGCTGACTCTTAACTATGGCTACACCTTC. Translation gives CASEQGGLTLNYGYTF.

Written as DNA, the CDR3 is TGTGCCAGCAGCTTAGGATGGGTTCAAGAGACCCAGTACTTC. Translation: CASSLGWVQETQYF. The V call is TRBV11-2, the J call TRBJ2-5; D not certain. Trimming took 1 base from V and 2 from J, leaving 8 bases between them. CDR1 and CDR2 (germline): SGHAT, FQNNGV. The CDR3 has 14 amino acids. The full variable domain, its missing parts supplied by reference TRBV11-2 and TRBJ2-5, is EAGVAQSPRYKIIEKRQSVAFWCNPISGHATLYWYQQILGQGPKLLIQFQNNGVVDDSQLPKDRFSAERLKGVDSTLKIQPAKLEDSAVYLCASSLGWVQETQYFGPGTRLLVL.

This chain links TRBV7-6 with TRBJ1-1; the D is unclear. Trimming took off 1 base at V and 11 bases at J, with 14 bases between the two ends. The CDR3 sequence is 13 residues long. Germline CDR1 is SGHVS and CDR2 is FNYEAQ. The DNA for the CDR3 is TGTGCCAGCAGCTTAGAGGTTAACACCCCGGCTTTCTTT. Translated, it gives CASSLEVNTPAFF.

The rearrangement links TRBV6-1 to TRBJ2-1; 7 bases match TRBD1. Per the germline V gene, CDR1 is MNHNS and CDR2 is SASEGT. This CDR3 comprises 15 residues. J was trimmed by 0 bases and V by 6 bases; bases with no gene match: 5. The CDR3 loop reads CASSAGTDSYNEQFF. CDR3 sequence (DNA): TGTGCCAGCAGCGCCGGGACAGACTCCTACAATGAGCAGTTCTTC.

The rearrangement links TRBV29-1 to TRBJ1-1, with a tentative D call TRBD1 (6 bases). The CDR3 is 12 amino acids. V lost 3 bases, J lost 6 bases, and 11 bases lay in between. Germline assignment: CDR1 SQVTM and CDR2 ANQGSEA. This CDR3 is CSVDGGGAEAFF. The CDR3 nucleotides read TGCAGCGTTGACGGGGGCGGCGCTGAAGCTTTCTTT.

The genes are TRBV9 and TRBJ2-1, with 8 positions matching TRBD2. The CDR3 has 18 amino acids. Germline lookup yields CDR1 SGDLS and CDR2 YYNGEE. V was pared by 3 bases and J by 0 bases, with 11 bases of the junction left unmatched. The CDR3 nucleotides are TGTGCCAGCAGCGCGAGATTAATAGCGGGAAGCTCCTACAATGAGCAGTTCTTC. Translation gives CASSARLIAGSSYNEQFF.

The chain links TRBV6-1 to TRBJ1-1; a weak D match, TRBD1 (6 bases). The CDR3 is made up of 16 amino acids. The V end lost 2 bases, the J end lost 2 bases, and 15 bases lay between the germline ends. In germline, CDR1 is MNHNS, CDR2 SASEGT. CDR3 sequence (DNA): TGTGCCAGCAGTGAATGGCAGGGGAACATCAACACTGAAGCTTTCTTT. It is translated as CASSEWQGNINTEAFF.

V gene TRBV27 combines with J gene TRBJ1-5; D remains unclear. V lost 2 bases and J lost 4, with 9 bases in between. Germline V gives CDR1 MNHEY, CDR2 SMNVEV (reference sequence). CDR3 length: 14 amino acids. Written as DNA, the CDR3 is TGTGCCAGCAGTTTAGTACAGCGAAATCAGCCCCAGCATTTT. Protein: CASSLVQRNQPQHF.

The chain links TRBV7-6 to TRBJ2-1, with 9 bases identical to TRBD2. CDR1 is SGHVS, CDR2 FNYEAQ, per germline. There are 16 residues in the CDR3. V dropped 1 base and J dropped 4; count of bases not matched to a gene: 5. The CDR3 nucleotides are TGTGCCAGCAGCTTAGAGGCTAGCGGGGATTACAATGAGCAGTTCTTC. This gives the protein CASSLEASGDYNEQFF.

The rearrangement links TRBV19 to TRBJ2-6; 7 nucleotides align to TRBD1. The CDR3 is 17 amino acids. Germline trimming cut 3 bases from V and 3 bases from J; bases unmatched to any gene: 8. CDR1 is LNHDA and CDR2 is SQIVND in the germline V gene (reference sequence). CDR3 nucleotides: TGTGCCAGTAGTATTAGACAGGGAAAAGGTGGGGCCAACGTCCTGACTTTC. The encoded protein is CASSIRQGKGGANVLTF. Full variable domain (remainder filled in from reference TRBV19 and TRBJ2-6): DGGITQSPKYLFRKEGQNVTLSCEQNLNHDAMYWYRQDPGQGLRLIYYSQIVNDFQKGDIAEGYSVSREKKESFPLTVTSAQKNPTAFYLCASSIRQGKGGANVLTFGAGSRLTVL.

The rearrangement uses TRBV6-4 and TRBJ1-2, with unresolved D. V gave up 3 bases and J gave up 6 bases, with 17 bases separating them. The CDR3 length is 15 residues. From germline, CDR1 is MRHNA and CDR2 SNTAGT. CDR3 region: CASSELEGMKNGYTF. Written as DNA, the CDR3 is TGTGCCAGCAGTGAATTAGAGGGAATGAAGAATGGCTACACCTTC.

The J gene is TRBJ1-2, the V gene TRBV6-6; a weak D match, TRBD1 (6 bases). The CDR3 sequence is 11 residues long. Germline lookup yields CDR1 MNHNY and CDR2 SVGAGI (reference sequence). Trimming left V 10 bases short and J 8 bases short, with 14 bases between. The DNA of the CDR3 is TGTGCCACCACAGGGATCCAGGGCTACACCTTC. Its protein product is CATTGIQGYTF.

The rearrangement links TRBV19 to TRBJ2-7; D not certain. CDR3 size: 13 residues. Germline CDR1 reads LNHDA; CDR2 reads SQIVND (reference sequence). With 6 bases removed from V and 4 bases from J, the gap between germline ends came to 13 bases. CDR3 in DNA: TGTGCCAGTAGGGACGGGTCTGGGTACGAGCAGTACTTC. It yields the protein CASRDGSGYEQYF.

Comments on this clone: Germline and junction disagree at one end, which may indicate a read error. The chain has TRBV7-8 and TRBJ1-1, with D maybe TRBD1 (6 bases). The CDR3 covers 13 residues. Germline values: CDR1 SGHVS, CDR2 FQNEAQ. The CDR3 here is CASNLGGLDVAFF. CDR3 DNA sequence: TGTGCCAGCAACTTAGGGGGACTGGATGTAGCTTTCTTT.

The V and J genes are TRBV5-1 and TRBJ2-1; tentative D call: TRBD1 (7 bases). Between the trimmed V and J ends, which lost 0 bases and 5 bases, there was a span of 12 bases. The CDR3 is 15 residues long. The germline gives CDR1 SGHRS, CDR2 YFSETQ. The CDR3 DNA reads TGCGCCAGCAGCTTGGGACAGGGACTCCACAATGAGCAGTTCTTC. Its translation is CASSLGQGLHNEQFF. Together with reference TRBV5-1 and TRBJ2-1, the CDR3 gives the full variable domain: KAGVTQTPRYLIKTRGQQVTLSCSPISGHRSVSWYQQTPGQGLQFLFEYFSETQRNKGNFPGRFSGRQFSNSRSEMNVSTLELGDSALYLCASSLGQGLHNEQFFGPGTRLTVL.